This entry concerns a single T cell receptor beta chain. Its antigen is as yet unknown. The data were taken from a study of T cell responses to AZD1222 COVID-19 vaccine. Points from the study as a whole: Most donors were white British, females outnumbered males, and clonal diversity was possibly underestimated. Baseline serology detected seropositivity in only 5 or 6 AZD1222 recipients.

The assay was immunoSEQ multiplex PCR, and TCRdb's table has in-frame clones only and misses some. This sample has about 120,000 clones, with approximately 94% found just once. Second doses at about 4 or about 12 weeks were pooled. CDR3 length equals 14 residues. V lost 0 bases, J lost 3 bases, and 7 bases lay in between. The germline V gene encodes CDR1 SGHNT and CDR2 YYREEE (reference sequence). This TCR was sampled from an adult who received the AZD1222 COVID-19 vaccine. This chain joins TRBV5-4 and TRBJ1-5; D remains unclear. Sequenced material: peripheral blood, taken 28 days after the second AZD1222 dose. The CDR3 DNA reads TGTGCCAGCAGCTTGGCGGGCTACAATCAGCCCCAGCATTTT. Translated: CASSLAGYNQPQHF. Full variable domain (outside the CDR3, taken from reference TRBV5-4 and TRBJ1-5): ETGVTQSPTHLIKTRGQQVTLRCSSQSGHNTVSWYQQALGQGPQFIFQYYREEENGRGNFPPRFSGLQFPNYSSELNVNALELDDSALYLCASSLAGYNQPQHFGDGTRLSIL.